This T cell receptor (beta chain) was captured by sequencing in a study of OX40 agonist ivuxolimab in advanced cancers. Notes on the research overall: Ivuxolimab was a fully human IgG2 agonistic monoclonal antibody targeting the costimulatory receptor OX40 (CD134). The monotherapy dose-escalation portion (N = 52 patients) of the phase I ivuxolimab trial is reported in the paper. Among the approximately 50 dose-escalation patients, some 20 had hepatocellular carcinoma, roughly 15 melanoma, 9 renal cell carcinoma and 9 head and neck cancer. Peripheral TCRbeta sequencing aimed to test whether ivuxolimab altered TCR sequence diversity and caused clonal T-cell expansion. Partial responses occurred in three dose-escalation patients, of whom one had hepatocellular carcinoma and two had cutaneous melanoma. A male proportion of roughly 80% and a mean age of around 60 years, ranging from roughly 23 to 79, were recorded for the dose-escalation cohort. Intravenous ivuxolimab was administered to patients every 2 weeks at six dose levels: 0.01, 0.1, 0.3, 1.5, 3 and 10 mg/kg. Patients were allowed to have had prior anti-PD-1, anti-PD-L1 or anti-CTLA-4 therapy, and approximately 40% of the dose-escalation patients had previously received checkpoint inhibitors.

Patients with autoimmune disease history or receiving systemic immunosuppression were excluded from the trial. Peripheral blood for TCR sequencing was collected from all dose cohorts at baseline, on cycle 4 day 1, and on cycle 7 day 1. Samples were obtained from an open-label, multicenter, first-in-human phase I dose-escalation trial of ivuxolimab. The trial enrolled adults with locally advanced or metastatic head and neck squamous cell, hepatocellular, melanoma or renal cell carcinoma. Before TCR sequencing, CD4+ T cells and CD8+ T cells were sorted from peripheral blood as separate populations. The CDR3 numbers 15 residues from cysteine through phenylalanine. Only CDR3 DNA remains: 45 bases, in frame from the first base. Ends trimmed: V by 0 bases, J by 5 bases; bases unmatched to a gene: 7. From the germline V gene, CDR1 is SGDLS and CDR2 is YYNGEE. This clone was seen only once. There is no known antigen for this receptor. Base qualities are missing; no much larger clone stands one base away.

Genomic DNA was extracted from sorted cells for sequencing of the TCRbeta CDR3 region. TCRbeta CDR3 regions were sequenced using the immunoSEQ Assay. Sourced from immuneACCESS, this table was stored by TCRdb with only in-frame sequences that have V and J called. A share of the clones is absent; for the studies checked, an unresolved V gene accounts for under half, and the remainder has no known explanation. The sample table records about 40,000 clones; about 87% of these occur just once. About 23% of the sample belongs to the ten largest clones. Results and caveats for the whole study, not just this receptor: After ivuxolimab, expanded clones were on average more numerous among CD8+ T cells than among CD4+ T cells. Partial responders in the 0.1-3.0 mg/kg groups had among the lowest normalized peripheral clonal expansion, especially among CD8+ T cells. Low levels of normalized T-cell clonal expansion were also seen in some patients who did not respond. Clonal expansion of both CD4+ and CD8+ blood T cells was observed from baseline to week 6 at doses 0.1 to 3.0 mg/kg. Which antigens the clonally expanded peripheral T cells were specific for was not determined.

The V and J segments used are TRBV9 and TRBJ2-5, with 7 middle bases fitting TRBD1. The source of this sequence is an adult with an advanced solid tumor such as melanoma, head and neck, liver or kidney cancer. The sequences come from CD4+ or CD8+ T cells sorted from blood, collected in a trial of the OX40 agonist ivuxolimab. CDR3 protein: CASSVGTGSRETQYF. The nucleotide sequence reads as follows: TGTGCCAGCAGCGTAGGGACAGGCAGTAGGGAGACCCAGTACTTC.